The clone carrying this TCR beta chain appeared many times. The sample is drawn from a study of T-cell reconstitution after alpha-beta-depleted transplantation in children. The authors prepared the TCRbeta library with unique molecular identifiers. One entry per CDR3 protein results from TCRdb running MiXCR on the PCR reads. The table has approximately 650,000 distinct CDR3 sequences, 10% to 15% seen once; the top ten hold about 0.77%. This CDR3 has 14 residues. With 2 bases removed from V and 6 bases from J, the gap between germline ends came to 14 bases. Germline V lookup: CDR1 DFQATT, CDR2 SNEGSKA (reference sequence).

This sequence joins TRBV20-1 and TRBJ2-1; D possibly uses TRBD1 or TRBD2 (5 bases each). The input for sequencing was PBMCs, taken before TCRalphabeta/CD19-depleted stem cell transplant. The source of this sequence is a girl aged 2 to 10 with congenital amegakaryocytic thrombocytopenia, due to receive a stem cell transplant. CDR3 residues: CSARQFSGTNEQFF. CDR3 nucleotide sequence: TGCAGTGCTAGACAGTTTTCTGGGACCAATGAGCAGTTCTTC.